Sequencing of this TCR beta chain was carried out in a study of identical twins. Each donor was a healthy Caucasian. One entry per CDR3 protein, called by TCRdb with MiXCR from the 5' RACE reads. Of roughly 630,000 distinct CDR3 sequences in the sample, around 7.5% are singletons; the top ten hold 1.6%. Between the trimmed V and J ends, which lost 4 bases and 2 bases, there was a span of 15 bases. The CDR3 covers 15 residues. Germline-derived CDR1 and CDR2 are SGHRS and YFSETQ. With regard to this clonotype: Its antigen is as yet unknown.

Study-wide points: Possibly, invariant MAIT and iNKT cells partly confounded zero-insertion analyses. Beta out-of-frame sequences showed weaker excess twin sharing. Out-of-frame alpha sequences shared by twins showed excess low generation probability.

These same records also appear under a second study, on yellow fever vaccine responses in identical twins.

This sequence joins TRBV5-1 and TRBJ2-5; D possibly uses TRBD1 or TRBD2 (5 bases each). Sample: PBMCs. The TCR comes from a woman aged 18-29 years in good health. This chain's CDR3 is CASSGGSTMQETQYF. In DNA, the CDR3 is TGCGCCAGCAGCGGGGGTTCGACTATGCAAGAGACCCAGTACTTC.